The rows below give T cell receptor beta chains drawn from one sample of a study of blood T cell repertoires in COVID-19. Repertoires were generated with immunoSEQ multiplex PCR, while TCRdb's copy carries only in-frame clones and drops some. The profile shows 180,000 or so clones, 70% to 90% of them singletons. The material sequenced was peripheral blood. These receptor sequences come from a woman aged 80 or older with acute or convalescent COVID-19. Both conserved end residues are part of each CDR3. D genes are given only for firm matches. Where a row states a size, it is once, few, many or the class of an expanded clone; other rows omit it.

J gene | V gene | D gene | clone size | CDR3 DNA | CDR3 protein
TRBJ2-1 | TRBV29-1 | TRBD2 | . | TGCAGCGTTGAAGATGGGCTAGCGGACAATGAGCAGTTCTTC | CSVEDGLADNEQFF
TRBJ2-2 | TRBV7-2 | TRBD2 | . | TGTGCCAGCAGCAGGGGACTAGCGGGAAACACCGGGGAGCTGTTTTTT | CASSRGLAGNTGELFF
TRBJ2-2 | TRBV7-9 | . | . | TGTGCCAGCAGCCCCGCTTGGGGGGGGGCGGCCACCGGGGAGCTGTTTTTT | CASSPAWGGAATGELFF
TRBJ1-4 | TRBV5-1 | . | . | TGCGCCAGCAGCGGGGGCCAAAGGGGTGAAAAACTGTTTTTT | CASSGGQRGEKLFF
TRBJ2-7 | TRBV7-8 | TRBD1 | . | TGTGCCAGCAGCTGGAGACAGGGGGTAGACTACGAGCAGTACTTC | CASSWRQGVDYEQYF
TRBJ1-5 | TRBV3-1/TRBV3-2 | . | . | TGTGCCAGCAGCCAAGATCACGAGATTCCTCAGCCCCAGCATTTT | CASSQDHEIPQPQHF
TRBJ1-1 | TRBV5-1 | . | . | TGCGCCAGCAGCCTAACAGGGTTTGACACTGAAGCTTTCTTT | CASSLTGFDTEAFF
TRBJ2-5 | TRBV18 | . | once | TGTGCCAGCTCACCAGCGGACAGAGAAGAGACCCAGTACTTC | CASSPADREETQYF
TRBJ2-7 | TRBV5-1 | TRBD2 | . | TGCGCCAGCAGCCCCGCGGGGGGATCCTCCACCTACGAGCAGTACTTC | CASSPAGGSSTYEQYF
TRBJ2-3 | TRBV2 | . | . | TGTGCCAGCGCTACCCCTTCGCGTACAGATACGCAGTATTTT | CASATPSRTDTQYF
TRBJ1-1 | TRBV6-5 | . | . | TGTGCCAGCAGCGGACAGATGGGCACTGAAGCTTTCTTT | CASSGQMGTEAFF
TRBJ1-4 | TRBV7-9 | . | . | TGTGCCAGCAGCTACGACAGTGAATCGATGAATGAAAAACTGTTTTTT | CASSYDSESMNEKLFF
TRBJ1-2 | TRBV16 | TRBD1 | . | TGTGCCAGCAGCCAATATGTGGGACAGGATTATGGCTACACCTTC | CASSQYVGQDYGYTF
TRBJ2-2 | TRBV14 | TRBD1 | . | TGTGCCAGCAGCCTAACAGGGGGGACCGGGGAGCTGTTTTTT | CASSLTGGTGELFF
TRBJ1-6 | TRBV7-2 | . | . | TGTGCCAGCAGCTTATCGTGGGGCCCCCGGAATTCACCCCTCCACTTT | CASSLSWGPRNSPLHF
TRBJ2-3 | TRBV5-4 | . | . | TGTGCCAGCAGCGTAGACCGGGACACCCTTGGCACAGATACGCAGTATTTT | CASSVDRDTLGTDTQYF
TRBJ2-5 | TRBV9 | TRBD2 | . | TGTGCCAGCAGCGTAGGGCCCTCGAGGGGTAGCGGGTACCAAGAGACCCAGTACTTC | CASSVGPSRGSGYQETQYF
TRBJ2-7 | TRBV7-2 | TRBD1 | . | TGTGCCAGCAGCTTAGTGAGAGGGGGCAGCTACGAGCAGTACTTC | CASSLVRGGSYEQYF
TRBJ2-3 | TRBV7-9 | . | . | TGTGCCAGGTCGGGAGTCGGGGGCACAGATACGCAGTATTTT | CARSGVGGTDTQYF
TRBJ1-2 | TRBV4-3 | . | few | TGCGCCAGCAGCCAAGGACTGCGGGAGAACTATGGCTACACCTTC | CASSQGLRENYGYTF
TRBJ1-3 | TRBV5-6 | . | . | TGTGCCAGCAGCTTGCCCGGGAAATTGGCTGGAAACACCATATATTTT | CASSLPGKLAGNTIYF
TRBJ1-1 | TRBV11-2 | TRBD1 | . | TGTGCCAGCAGGTTGGACAGGGTCGGGGGTGAAGCTTTCTTT | CASRLDRVGGEAFF
TRBJ2-5 | TRBV30 | . | . | TGTGCCTGGAGTCTCGGGATGAGAGAGACCCAGTACTTC | CAWSLGMRETQYF
TRBJ1-3 | TRBV30 | . | . | TGTGCCTGGAGTGTCGGGTCCTCTGGAAACACCATATATTTT | CAWSVGSSGNTIYF
TRBJ1-2 | TRBV19 | . | . | TGTGCCAGTAGTATAGATCCGGTGTACTATGGCTACACCTTC | CASSIDPVYYGYTF
TRBJ1-2 | TRBV7-2 | . | . | TGTGCCAGCAGCCCCCTATCTGAGGCCTACGGCTACACCTTC | CASSPLSEAYGYTF